This passage covers 17 T cell receptor beta chains from one sample sequenced in a study of response to subunit inactivated influenza vaccine. One entry per CDR3 protein, called by TCRdb with MiXCR from the RT-PCR reads. The table includes a few hundred thousand distinct CDR3 sequences, around 15% detected once. Sequences were derived from PBMCs from blood, sampled 11 to 12 days after vaccination. All receptors derive from a man aged 45-65 years who received an inactivated influenza vaccine.

The chain is built from TRBV6-2 or TRBV6-3 and TRBJ2-5, with 12 bases matching TRBD1. J gave up 6 bases and V 6 bases, and 11 bases lay outside the gene matches. The CDR3 spans 16 residues. Per the germline V gene, CDR1 is MNHEY and CDR2 is SVGEGT. The CDR3 reads CASRPDTGTGGKTQYF. As DNA, the CDR3 is TGTGCCAGCAGACCTGATACCGGGACAGGGGGCAAGACCCAGTACTTC.

The chain uses TRBV6-1 and TRBJ1-5; D is uncertain. The CDR3 loop spans 15 amino acids. CDR1 is MNHNS and CDR2 is SASEGT in the germline V gene. The V end lost 6 bases, the J end lost 0 bases, and 12 bases lay between the germline ends. CDR3 region: CASRRGVNSNQPQHF. The CDR3 DNA follows: TGTGCCAGCAGGCGTGGGGTTAATAGCAATCAGCCCCAGCATTTT.

There are a few counts of this clonotype. The V and J genes are TRBV4-3 and TRBJ2-3, with 7 bases that match TRBD2. Germline V gene lookup returns CDR1 LGHNA and CDR2 YSLEER. The V gene end was trimmed by 1 base and the J gene end by 4 bases; junction bases not matched to a gene: 8. This CDR3 spans 16 amino acids. For the CDR3, the DNA is TGCGCCAGCAGCCAAGGAAGCGGGGTCGGGTCAGATACGCAGTATTTT. This codes for CASSQGSGVGSDTQYF.

This chain uses TRBV3-1 with TRBJ2-3; D call uncertain. V was shortened by 6 bases and J by 4 bases, with 11 bases between the two germline ends. Germline assignment: CDR1 LGHDT and CDR2 YNNKEL (reference sequence). This CDR3 region has 13 residues. CDR3 residues: CASSQNKADTQYF. DNA of the CDR3: TGTGCCAGCAGTCAAAACAAAGCAGATACGCAGTATTTT.

Worth noting for this clonotype: One end of the junction fails to match germline, which may point to a read error. The chain recombines TRBV7-9 with TRBJ2-1; 10 bases are shared with TRBD2. The germline V gene has CDR1 SEHNR and CDR2 FQNEAQ (reference sequence). This CDR3 contains 14 residues. The CDR3 DNA is TGTGCCAGCAGCTTAAACCCCCTAACTAGCGGGACCCTCTTC. Translating gives CASSLNPLTSGTLF.

The chain recombines TRBV20-1 with TRBJ1-1, with 10 bases fitting TRBD1. Unmatched junction bases numbered 7, after V lost 6 bases and J lost 6 bases. The germline CDR1 and CDR2 sequences are DFQATT and SNEGSKA (reference sequence). This CDR3 is built from 13 residues. This CDR3 reads CSAGEGQGAEAFF. The CDR3 coding sequence is TGCAGTGCAGGGGAAGGACAGGGGGCTGAAGCTTTCTTT.

The V and J genes are TRBV12-3 or TRBV12-4 and TRBJ2-2; D is perhaps TRBD1 (5 bases). This CDR3 contains 15 residues. V lost 1 base and J 8 bases, leaving 14 bases between the germline ends. CDR3 protein: CASSLGGLMGGELFF. CDR3 sequence (DNA): TGTGCCAGCAGTTTAGGGGGCCTAATGGGAGGGGAGCTGTTTTTT.

This chain connects TRBV14 to TRBJ2-6, with no clear D. Trimming removed 0 bases at V and 0 bases at J, with 9 bases between. The length of the CDR3 is 17 residues. Germline V lookup: CDR1 SGHDN, CDR2 FVKESK. CDR3 residues: CASSQDEFISGANVLTF. CDR3 coding DNA: TGTGCCAGCAGCCAAGATGAGTTCATCTCTGGGGCCAACGTCCTGACTTTC. The variable domain in full, with the rest retrieved from reference TRBV14 and TRBJ2-6, is EAGVTQFPSHSVIEKGQTVTLRCDPISGHDNLYWYRRVMGKEIKFLLHFVKESKQDESGMPNNRFLAERTGGTYSTLKVQPAELEDSGVYFCASSQDEFISGANVLTFGAGSRLTVL.

This clonotype was seen many times. V usage is TRBV10-2 and J usage is TRBJ1-1; D gene ambiguous. Trimming took off 6 bases at V and 1 base at J, with 9 bases between the two ends. The CDR3 length is 13 residues. CDR1 and CDR2 from the germline V gene are WSHSY and SAAADI. This CDR3 reads CASSRAGNTEAFF. The CDR3 DNA is TGCGCCAGCAGCCGGGCAGGGAACACTGAAGCTTTCTTT.

This clonotype was recorded many times. V gene TRBV5-8 combines with J gene TRBJ2-7; D is uncertain. The CDR3 is made up of 12 amino acids. V shed 2 bases and J shed 3 bases, with 6 bases lying between them. Per germline, CDR1 SGHTS and CDR2 YDEGEE. The CDR3 sequence: CASSLADYEQYF. The DNA of the CDR3 is TGTGCCAGCAGCTTAGCAGACTACGAGCAGTACTTC.

This sequence joins TRBV27 and TRBJ1-5; 9 bases are a match to TRBD1. The junction had 7 bases not matched to a gene; V was cut back by 6 bases and J by 7 bases. Germline V gene sequence: CDR1 MNHEY, CDR2 SMNVEV (reference sequence). This CDR3 spans 14 amino acids. The CDR3 bases are TGTGCCAGCAGGCCGGGACAGGGAAGACAGCCCCAGCATTTT. The encoded protein is CASRPGQGRQPQHF.

The sample holds a few counts of this clonotype. The genes are TRBV20-1 and TRBJ2-7; 8 bases are a match to TRBD1. This CDR3 spans 13 amino acids. Germline values: CDR1 DFQATT, CDR2 SNEGSKA (reference sequence). V gave up 6 bases and J gave up 5 bases; unmatched junction bases: 9. This chain's CDR3 is CSAESGTGDEQYF. The CDR3 DNA is TGCAGTGCGGAATCCGGGACAGGAGACGAGCAGTACTTC.

This clonotype was seen a handful of times. The chain has TRBV4-2 and TRBJ1-4; a possible D gene is TRBD1 (6 bases). This CDR3 has 17 amino acids. Trimming stripped 0 bases from V and 5 bases from J, with 16 bases between. Germline V gene sequence: CDR1 LGHNA, CDR2 YNFKEQ. CDR3 protein: CASSQESWGTGNEKLFF. In DNA, the CDR3 is TGTGCCAGCAGCCAAGAGTCATGGGGAACAGGGAATGAAAAACTGTTTTTT.

This clonotype was recorded at least ten times. The chain uses TRBV29-1 and TRBJ2-7; a weak D match, TRBD1 (6 bases). V was trimmed by 5 bases and J by 6 bases, leaving 23 bases between them. CDR1 and CDR2 from the germline V gene are SQVTM and ANQGSEA. The CDR3 sequence is 15 residues long. This CDR3 is CSVHQGERQAGEQYF. The CDR3 bases are TGCAGCGTTCACCAAGGGGAAAGACAGGCCGGCGAGCAGTACTTC.

This chain uses TRBV6-2 or TRBV6-3 with TRBJ2-7; D uncertain. V shed 5 bases and J shed 3 bases, with 8 bases lying between them. CDR1 is MNHEY and CDR2 is SVGEGT in the germline V gene. The CDR3 length is 12 residues. This CDR3 is CASSGMLYEQYF. In DNA, the CDR3 is TGTGCCAGCAGTGGGATGCTCTACGAGCAGTACTTC.

In its sample, this clonotype was seen a few times. V gene TRBV7-2 combines with J gene TRBJ2-5; 9 bases fit TRBD1. Germline CDR1 SGHTA, CDR2 FQGNSA. The length of the CDR3 is 13 residues. The V gene end was trimmed by 3 bases and the J gene end by 7 bases; junction bases not matched to a gene: 3. The CDR3 is CASSFKTGGTQYF. The CDR3 nucleotides are TGTGCCAGCAGCTTCAAGACAGGGGGGACCCAGTACTTC.

This clonotype occurred a few times. The CDR3 coding sequence is TGTGCCAGCAGCCAAGAAGCGATCCGAAGGACTAGCCTAAGTGAGCAGTTCTTC. Its protein is CASSQEAIRRTSLSEQFF. V usage is TRBV4-2 and J usage is TRBJ2-1; 8 nucleotides line up with TRBD2. This CDR3 spans 18 amino acids. The germline gives CDR1 LGHNA, CDR2 YNFKEQ. V gave up 0 bases and J gave up 9 bases; unmatched junction bases: 16.